Below, one TCR beta chain is given with its context. Its binding antigen is unknown. Per-nucleotide qualities are absent, and no much larger clonotype sits a single base away. This sample was taken from a study of blood T cell repertoires in COVID-19 (TCRdb year 2020). For the study in its entirety: The collaborator samples originated in the United States, Italy and Spain and spanned the acute and convalescent phases of COVID-19. The material from the prospective study consisted of cDNA or gDNA derived from T cells, B-cell-depleted T cells, or PBMCs. Deeply sampled blood TCRbeta repertoires from subjects exposed to, actively infected with, or recovered from COVID-19 were included in the dataset. The repertoires were released in a freely available public database meant as a resource for research on the immune response to SARS-CoV-2. The samples were drawn from the first 160 participants of the ongoing ImmuneRACE study and from 1,254 subjects provided by 6 global collaborators. A de-identified subject ID, COVID-19 status, age in years and sex were almost always included in the sample metadata. Where available, HLA class I and class II types were taken from metadata supplied by the sample provider and were not determined by assay-based typing.

One collaborating source in Seattle enrolled patients while the patients were actively infected and followed the patients over time throughout the course of disease. Whole blood was collected in K2EDTA tubes by collaborating institutions according to the institutions' own protocols. Collaborator samples were shipped for TCRbeta analysis as frozen whole blood, isolated PBMCs, or DNA extracted from either sample type. TCRbeta CDR3 regions were amplified from genomic DNA by means of the immunoSEQ Assay, a bias-controlled multiplex PCR. As for the original processing: Within the assay, amplification of reference gene primers was used to estimate how many nucleated cells each sample contained. Sequence reads were collapsed and filtered to measure the absolute abundance of every unique TCRbeta CDR3 rearrangement. Productive Simpson clonality was computed per sample as the square root of Simpson's diversity index over productive rearrangements. This immuneACCESS table, as held by TCRdb, lists in-frame sequences with V and J called but not all clones. Of the missing ones, under half trace to an unresolved V gene in checked studies; the others have no known cause. That table is the source of V, J and clone size, and D and trimming were worked out from the DNA. The sample has 270,000 or so clones on record, around 90% of them singletons. The top ten clones comprise 2.1% of the sample.

V gives up 6 bases and J gives up 1 base, and the segment between their germline ends measures 13 bases. Including cysteine and phenylalanine, the CDR3 has 15 amino acids. Of the read, only the CDR3 DNA is kept; its 45 bases are in frame from base 1. CDR1 and CDR2, per the germline V gene, are MNHEY and SVGEGT. Broad study findings and their caveats: The amount of clinical and demographic metadata varied by source and participant and was provided uncurated.

The sequence came from an older woman with COVID-19, enrolled during active disease. The sequenced material came from peripheral blood. Recombination joined TRBV6-2 or TRBV6-3 with TRBJ1-5; matching of 6 bases hints at TRBD1 as the D gene. The CDR3 region reads CASSRGQSSNQPQHF. The DNA sequence is as follows: TGTGCCAGCAGCCGTGGACAGTCAAGCAATCAGCCCCAGCATTTT.